Each of the 20 T cell receptor beta chains below was sequenced from the same sample in a study of neurological immune-mediated disorders. The time point denotes: longitudinal time-point 3. TCRdb used MiXCR to reprocess the 5' RACE reads, holding one entry per CDR3 protein. The sample yields approximately 47,000 distinct CDR3 sequences, around an eighth seen once. Sequencing was done on a sample of PBMCs. The receptor source for this set is a man between 25 and 39 years old in good health.

In its sample, this clonotype was seen many times. V gene TRBV7-2 combines with J gene TRBJ1-4; 7 nucleotides match TRBD1. Germline V lookup: CDR1 SGHTA, CDR2 FQGNSA. V shed 5 bases and J 5 bases; nucleotides not matched to a gene: 5. The CDR3 totals 14 residues. The CDR3 region has the DNA TGTGCCAGCAGCGCCAGGGGGGTGAATGAAAAACTGTTTTTT. Protein product: CASSARGVNEKLFF.

This clonotype showed up many times. A read error may explain this, as a much larger clone is one base away. V is TRBV15 and J is TRBJ2-5; unclear D gene. The CDR3 sequence is 12 residues long. The germline V gene encodes CDR1 LNHNV and CDR2 YYDKDF (reference sequence). V was clipped by 0 bases and J by 5 bases, with 4 bases between them. The CDR3 coding sequence is TGTGCCACCAGCAGAGATATGGAGACCCAGTACTTC. Translated, it gives CATSRDMETQYF.

Of note for this clonotype: At one end the junction does not follow the germline gene, possibly because of a read error. The V gene is TRBV2, the J gene TRBJ2-1; 11 nucleotides agree with TRBD2. Germline V gene sequence: CDR1 SNHLY, CDR2 FYNNEI. The CDR3 spans 16 residues. The DNA of the CDR3 is TGTGTCAGCAGTGAACGAACTAGCGGGAGTAGGAGTGAGCTGTTCTTC. Amino acids: CVSSERTSGSRSELFF.

This clonotype was seen many times. The gene calls are TRBV20-1 and TRBJ2-7; D perhaps matches TRBD1 (5 bases). In germline, CDR1 is DFQATT, CDR2 SNEGSKA (reference sequence). Deletions cut 4 bases from V and 3 bases from J, with 16 bases between. The CDR3 covers 14 residues. The CDR3 coding sequence is TGCAGTGCTATATCAGACAGAAGCAGCTACGAGCAGTACTTC. As protein: CSAISDRSSYEQYF.

The sample holds many counts of this clonotype. This chain links TRBV4-1 with TRBJ2-7; D is undetermined. This CDR3 region has 16 residues. V was pared by 1 base and J by 3 bases, with 16 bases between. The germline V gene has CDR1 MGHRA and CDR2 YSYEKL. This CDR3 reads CASSQGPDSLYYEQYF. Here the CDR3 DNA reads TGCGCCAGCAGCCAAGGCCCTGACTCTTTATACTACGAGCAGTACTTC.

Concerning this clonotype itself: At one boundary the junction diverges from the germline segment, which might be a read error. This chain uses TRBV27 with TRBJ2-1; D ambiguous. The CDR3 has 13 residues. Looked up from germline, CDR1 is MNHEY and CDR2 is SMNVEV (reference sequence). The CDR3 nucleotides read TGCGCCAGCAGTCCGGTACTTATCAATGAGCAGTTCTTC. Translation gives CASSPVLINEQFF.

This clonotype was detected ten times or more. This chain connects TRBV7-3 to TRBJ1-1, with D unclear. Germline assignment: CDR1 SGHTA and CDR2 FQGTGA. The CDR3 sequence is 14 residues long. Trimming cost V 1 base and J 4 bases, with 10 bases left between them. The CDR3 DNA reads TGTGCCAGCAGCTTAATGGAGGGAGGCACTGAAGCTTTCTTT. The encoded protein is CASSLMEGGTEAFF.

In this sample, this clonotype turned up many times. This chain uses TRBV6-4 with TRBJ2-3; 7 bases align to TRBD2. Per germline, CDR1 MRHNA and CDR2 SNTAGT. The CDR3 is 15 residues long. V trimming: 0 bases; J trimming: 4 bases; junction bases outside the gene matches: 4. In DNA, the CDR3 is TGTGCCAGCAGTGACTCGGGCGGGAGCGCAGATACGCAGTATTTT. It specifies CASSDSGGSADTQYF.

Many counts were recorded for this clonotype. The chain recombines TRBV5-5 with TRBJ2-7, with a tentative D call TRBD2 (5 bases). V lost 6 bases and J 4 bases, leaving 20 bases between the germline ends. Germline CDR1 and CDR2: SGHKS and YYEKEE (reference sequence). The length of the CDR3 is 15 residues. CDR3 coding DNA: TGTGCCAGCATCGCCTCCGGATCGGGGATTTACGAGCAGTACTTC. Encoded protein: CASIASGSGIYEQYF.

Many counts were recorded for this clonotype. The chain joins TRBV2 to TRBJ1-1, with no clear D. Germline V gives CDR1 SNHLY, CDR2 FYNNEI. The CDR3 is made up of 14 amino acids. Trimming shortened V by 2 bases and J by 1 base, and 8 bases separated the two germline ends. The DNA for the CDR3 is TGTGCCAGCAGTGAAAATCCGCGGAACACTGAAGCTTTCTTT. Its translation is CASSENPRNTEAFF.

The chain links TRBV7-2 to TRBJ1-1; 8 nucleotides line up with TRBD1. Per germline, CDR1 SGHTA and CDR2 FQGNSA. V dropped 3 bases and J dropped 0; count of bases not matched to a gene: 3. The CDR3 runs 15 residues. CDR3 sequence (DNA): TGTGCCAGCAGCTTGACAGGGGACATGAACACTGAAGCTTTCTTT. It specifies CASSLTGDMNTEAFF.

This clonotype was detected ten times or more. V usage is TRBV7-2 and J usage is TRBJ2-2; 10 nucleotides match TRBD2. CDR1 is SGHTA and CDR2 is FQGNSA in the germline V gene. The CDR3 consists of 16 residues. After removal of 5 bases from V and 4 bases from J, the junction contained 7 bases not matched to a gene. This CDR3 reads CASSAIAGGVTGELFF. The CDR3 DNA follows: TGTGCCAGCAGCGCGATAGCGGGAGGAGTCACCGGGGAGCTGTTTTTT.

This clonotype was observed many times. This chain uses TRBV28 with TRBJ2-7; D might be TRBD2 (6 bases). Germline-derived CDR1 and CDR2 are MDHEN and SYDVKM. Trimming pared 8 bases from V and 6 bases from J, leaving 17 bases between. The CDR3 extends over 13 amino acids. The CDR3 loop reads CASLTPPGAEQYF. Written as DNA, the CDR3 is TGTGCCAGCCTTACACCCCCGGGAGCCGAGCAGTACTTC.

The J gene is TRBJ2-5, the V gene TRBV7-9, with D possibly TRBD1 on 5 matching bases. The CDR3 sequence is 14 residues long. Germline V lookup: CDR1 SEHNR, CDR2 FQNEAQ (reference sequence). Trimming removed 4 bases from V and 4 bases from J, with 13 bases in between. This CDR3 is CASSSERQRETQYF. The CDR3 DNA reads as TGTGCCAGCAGCTCCGAGAGACAGCGAGAGACCCAGTACTTC.

At least ten counts were recorded for this clonotype. The rearrangement links TRBV27 to TRBJ1-2; TRBD1 agrees at 7 bases. V lost 10 bases and J lost 4; bases outside the gene matches: 9. CDR1 and CDR2 (germline): MNHEY, SMNVEV (reference sequence). The CDR3 consists of 13 residues. The CDR3 coding sequence is TGTGCCACCTCCGACAGGGAGAGCTATGGCTACACCTTC. Protein product: CATSDRESYGYTF.

This clonotype was detected ten times or more. This rearrangement joins TRBV28 to TRBJ1-2; TRBD1 matches 9 bases. The CDR3 consists of 13 residues. Germline V gives CDR1 MDHEN, CDR2 SYDVKM. The ends lost 7 bases at V and 2 bases at J; junction bases unmatched: 2. The DNA for the CDR3 is TGTGCCAGCACCGACAGGGGGAACTATGGCTACACCTTC. This translates into CASTDRGNYGYTF.

Many counts were recorded for this clonotype. The chain joins TRBV20-1 to TRBJ1-1, with D uncertain. Deletions cut 5 bases from V and 4 bases from J, with 11 bases between. Germline V gives CDR1 DFQATT, CDR2 SNEGSKA (reference sequence). This CDR3 has 12 residues. CDR3 sequence: CSALWVITEAFF. CDR3 bases: TGCAGTGCTCTTTGGGTTATCACTGAAGCTTTCTTT.

This clonotype is labeled as medium-sized. The CDR3 sequence: CSARVPDRDWETQYF. DNA for the CDR3: TGCAGTGCTAGAGTTCCGGACAGGGATTGGGAGACCCAGTACTTC. The genes are TRBV20-1 and TRBJ2-5, with 8 positions matching TRBD1. The germline V gene encodes CDR1 DFQATT and CDR2 SNEGSKA (reference sequence). Trimming removed 1 base from V and 5 bases from J; junction bases left unmatched: 9. The CDR3 loop spans 15 amino acids.

Ten or more counts support this clonotype. Germline and junction disagree at one end, which may indicate a read error. Here the CDR3 reads CASSLEDTQYF. The CDR3 DNA reads TGTGCCAGCAGTTTAGAGGACACGCAGTATTTT. The rearrangement uses TRBV7-9 and TRBJ2-3; D ambiguous. The CDR3 is 11 amino acids. From germline, CDR1 is SEHNR and CDR2 FQNEAQ (reference sequence). Variable domain in full (rest from reference TRBV7-9 and TRBJ2-3): DTGVSQNPRHKITKRGQNVTFRCDPISEHNRLYWYRQTLGQGPEFLTYFQNEAQLEKSRLLSDRFSAERPKGSFSTLEIQRTEQGDSAMYLCASSLEDTQYFGPGTRLTVL.

To note about this clonotype: A read error is possible here, since a much larger clone lies one base away. The chain recombines TRBV12-3 or TRBV12-4 with TRBJ2-6; 9 bases align to TRBD1. This CDR3 is built from 19 residues. V lost 3 bases, J lost 1 base, and 10 bases stayed unmatched. Here the CDR3 reads CASSLFTGTGKSGANVLTF. The CDR3 DNA follows: TGTGCCAGCAGTTTGTTCACCGGGACAGGGAAGTCTGGGGCCAACGTCCTGACTTTC.